One and the same sample provided the 10 T cell receptor beta chains below, sequenced in a study of T cell responses to AZD1222 COVID-19 vaccine. Data came from immunoSEQ multiplex PCR; TCRdb stores just in-frame clones and leaves some out. Here the sample spans 90,000 to 150,000 clones, roughly 90% being singletons. The starting material was peripheral blood, obtained on day 0 of AZD1222 vaccination. All receptors derive from an adult in good health.

There are a few counts of this clone. The chain joins TRBV24-1 to TRBJ2-5; TRBD2 matches 8 bases. Per the germline V gene, CDR1 is KGHDR and CDR2 is SFDVKD. With V trimmed by 4 bases and J by 1 base, 7 bases remained unmatched. The CDR3 loop spans 16 amino acids. CDR3 in amino acids: CATSDQAGDLQETQYF. The DNA of the CDR3 is TGTGCCACCAGTGACCAAGCGGGAGACCTCCAAGAGACCCAGTACTTC.

The V call is TRBV5-8, the J call TRBJ2-5, with D maybe TRBD2 (5 bases). Trimming left V 4 bases short and J 2 bases short, with 15 bases between. CDR3 length: 15 amino acids. Per germline, CDR1 SGHTS and CDR2 YDEGEE. CDR3 loop: CASSPRGRGQETQYF. In DNA form, the CDR3 reads TGTGCCAGCAGCCCCCGTGGCCGGGGTCAAGAGACCCAGTACTTC.

The rearrangement links TRBV5-6 to TRBJ2-7, with D tentatively TRBD1 (5 bases). V was clipped by 7 bases and J by 4 bases, with 21 bases between them. The germline CDR1 and CDR2 sequences are SGHDT and YYEEEE. The CDR3 length is 15 residues. The CDR3 loop reads CASFSQGLFLYEQYF. CDR3 nucleotide sequence: TGTGCCAGCTTCTCCCAGGGTCTTTTTCTTTACGAGCAGTACTTC.

This sequence joins TRBV14 and TRBJ1-2; D is unclear. Germline CDR1 reads SGHDN; CDR2 reads FVKESK. This CDR3 is 15 amino acids long. V lost 0 bases to trimming and J lost 7 bases, with 15 bases between them. The chain's CDR3 is CASSQDSLGWRGYTF. The CDR3 DNA follows: TGTGCCAGCAGCCAAGACTCCTTAGGGTGGCGTGGCTACACCTTC.

This chain joins TRBV7-9 and TRBJ2-1, with 9 positions matching TRBD2. V trimming: 1 base; J trimming: 5 bases; junction bases outside the gene matches: 3. Germline V gene sequence: CDR1 SEHNR, CDR2 FQNEAQ (reference sequence). The CDR3 covers 15 residues. CDR3 region: CASSLGTSEHNEQFF. In DNA form, the CDR3 reads TGTGCCAGCAGCTTAGGGACTAGCGAACACAATGAGCAGTTCTTC.

This chain links TRBV2 with TRBJ2-5, with no clear D. Germline V gene lookup returns CDR1 SNHLY and CDR2 FYNNEI. V lost 4 bases to trimming and J lost 5 bases, with 11 bases between them. The CDR3 has 13 residues. CDR3 in DNA: TGTGCCAGCAGTGTAATGGTTTGGGAGACCCAGTACTTC. It is translated as CASSVMVWETQYF.

The V call is TRBV27, the J call TRBJ1-3; no definite D call. The CDR3 has 12 amino acids. Trimming took 6 bases from V and 2 from J, leaving 5 bases between them. From germline, CDR1 is MNHEY and CDR2 SMNVEV (reference sequence). The DNA of the CDR3 is TGTGCCAGCAGATCCACTGGAAACACCATATATTTT. This encodes CASRSTGNTIYF.

The J gene is TRBJ1-5, the V gene TRBV27, with D possibly being TRBD1 (5 bases). This CDR3 comprises 14 residues. The V gene's germline CDR1 is MNHEY and CDR2 SMNVEV (reference sequence). The germline V and J ends were trimmed by 3 bases and 0 bases, with 6 bases remaining between them. The CDR3 spells CASSFQGSNQPQHF. For the CDR3, the DNA is TGTGCCAGCAGTTTTCAGGGTAGCAATCAGCCCCAGCATTTT.

The DNA of the CDR3 is TGTGCCAGCTCACCATTCGACAGGCGCTCTGGAAACACCATATATTTT. It encodes CASSPFDRRSGNTIYF. V and J are TRBV18 and TRBJ1-3; maybe TRBD1 (6 bases). The CDR3 loop spans 16 amino acids. Germline CDR1 is KGHSH and CDR2 is LQKENI. V lost 2 bases and J lost 0, with 11 bases in between.

Notes on this clone: This CDR3 is also generated by other DNA sequences in the sample. The rearrangement uses TRBV13 and TRBJ1-2, with D unresolved. V lost 5 bases to trimming and J lost 6 bases, with 13 bases between them. The germline gives CDR1 PRHDT, CDR2 FYEKMQ (reference sequence). This CDR3 is built from 13 residues. The CDR3 reads CASSLRLQHGYTF. The CDR3 DNA follows: TGTGCCAGCAGCCTGCGCCTTCAACATGGCTACACCTTC.